These 21 T cell receptor beta chains originate from one sample sequenced in a study of shared clonotypes between healthy human individuals. The repertoire was sequenced with immunoSEQ multiplex PCR; TCRdb's copy has only in-frame clones and lacks some. The sample gives over 400,000 clones, approximately 94% of which show up once; around 0.067% is in the top ten. Material: naive CD4+ T cells sorted from blood. The subset: CD45RA+ positively selected. Receptor source: a woman in her twenties or thirties in good health.

Only a few counts were recorded for this clone. This sequence joins TRBV11-3 and TRBJ1-5; D not resolved. CDR1 is SGHNT, CDR2 YENEEA, per germline. V was pared by 10 bases and J by 10 bases, with 14 bases between. There are 11 residues in the CDR3. The CDR3 sequence is CATPYRGPQHF. For the CDR3, the DNA is TGTGCCACCCCGTACCGGGGACCCCAGCATTTT.

This clone was detected only once. CDR3 DNA: TGTGCCAGCAGCCAATTTATGACCGGGACAGGGGCCTACGAGCAGTACTTC. It encodes CASSQFMTGTGAYEQYF. This rearrangement joins TRBV4-2 to TRBJ2-7; 10 nucleotides match TRBD1. The CDR3 has 17 residues. The germline gives CDR1 LGHNA, CDR2 YNFKEQ. Trimming removed 2 bases from V and 2 bases from J; junction bases left unmatched: 9.

The CDR3 loop reads CASSQRGQGGGDTEAFF. CDR3 coding DNA: TGTGCCAGCAGTCAGAGGGGACAGGGAGGTGGGGACACTGAAGCTTTCTTT. The genes are TRBV7-9 and TRBJ1-1; 9 nucleotides align to TRBD1. Trimming removed 6 bases from V and 3 bases from J; junction bases left unmatched: 14. This CDR3 contains 17 residues. Germline lookup yields CDR1 SEHNR and CDR2 FQNEAQ (reference sequence).

This clone was seen a single time. The rearrangement uses TRBV6-5 and TRBJ1-4; D is unresolved. Trimming removed 7 bases from V and 0 bases from J, with 6 bases in between. The CDR3 is 13 amino acids. Germline V gene data show CDR1 as MNHEY and CDR2 as SVGAGI. CDR3 amino acids: CASMRTTNEKLFF. In DNA, the CDR3 is TGTGCCAGCATGAGGACAACTAATGAAAAACTGTTTTTT.

This clone was detected once. This chain connects TRBV6-6 to TRBJ2-1, with D maybe TRBD1 (6 bases). This CDR3 is built from 13 residues. In germline, CDR1 is MNHNY, CDR2 SVGAGI (reference sequence). The germline V and J ends were trimmed by 5 bases and 8 bases, with 13 bases remaining between them. The CDR3 region is CASSLRQDHEQFF. The CDR3 DNA is TGTGCCAGCAGTCTAAGACAGGACCATGAGCAGTTCTTC.

The chain uses TRBV21-1 and TRBJ1-1. TRBV21-1 is assigned pseudogene status. The CDR3 sequence is 15 residues long. CDR3 amino acids: CASSKVVDLNTEAFF. The DNA for the CDR3 is TGTGCCAGCAGCAAAGTGGTTGACTTGAACACTGAAGCTTTCTTT.

J is TRBJ2-5 and V is TRBV5-1; possible D gene TRBD2, 6 bases. This CDR3 is built from 13 residues. CDR1 is SGHRS and CDR2 is YFSETQ in the germline V gene. V lost 3 bases to trimming and J lost 3 bases, with 9 bases between them. In DNA, the CDR3 is TGCGCCAGCAGCTCGCAGCGGGAAGAGACCCAGTACTTC. Its protein is CASSSQREETQYF.

The genes are TRBV5-8 and TRBJ2-5; 9 bases fit TRBD1. The germline CDR1 and CDR2 sequences are SGHTS and YDEGEE. Trimming removed 4 bases from V and 1 base from J; junction bases left unmatched: 11. The CDR3 contains 17 residues. The DNA for the CDR3 is TGTGCCAGCAGCCCGCAACCCGGGACAGGGACCCAAGAGACCCAGTACTTC. This sequence encodes CASSPQPGTGTQETQYF.

This chain joins TRBV5-1 and TRBJ2-5, with 9 nucleotides matching TRBD2. Germline trimming cut 4 bases from V and 4 bases from J; bases unmatched to any gene: 5. CDR1 is SGHRS, CDR2 YFSETQ, per germline. The CDR3 extends over 14 amino acids. The CDR3 DNA is TGCGCCAGCAGCCCTCAAGCGGGAGGAGAGACCCAGTACTTC. It yields the protein CASSPQAGGETQYF.

The genes are TRBV6-1 and TRBJ2-7; D not certain. V was trimmed by 4 bases and J by 2 bases, leaving 12 bases between them. Germline V gene data show CDR1 as MNHNS and CDR2 as SASEGT. CDR3 length equals 14 residues. The CDR3 DNA sequence: TGTGCCAGCAGTGGGAAAAGGCCCCCCTACGAGCAGTACTTC. Translating gives CASSGKRPPYEQYF.

The chain carries TRBV19 and TRBJ2-7, with 7 bases aligning to TRBD2. Germline values: CDR1 LNHDA, CDR2 SQIVND (reference sequence). V was clipped by 9 bases and J by 5 bases; unmatched bases: 13. The CDR3 is 14 amino acids. CDR3 DNA sequence: TGTGCCAGCCGCTCAGGCGGGAGAACGCACGAGCAGTACTTC. Residues: CASRSGGRTHEQYF.

The rearrangement links TRBV29-1 to TRBJ2-7; 10 bases map to TRBD2. The germline V gene has CDR1 SQVTM and CDR2 ANQGSEA. This CDR3 comprises 13 residues. V lost 7 bases and J lost 6; bases outside the gene matches: 9. The chain's CDR3 is CSAVLAGAREQYF. CDR3 in DNA: TGCAGCGCCGTGCTAGCGGGAGCTCGCGAGCAGTACTTC.

The V and J genes are TRBV7-8 and TRBJ2-1; weak D call: TRBD1 (6 bases). The CDR3 contains 19 residues. V was shortened by 0 bases and J by 0 bases, with 18 bases between the two germline ends. The germline V gene has CDR1 SGHVS and CDR2 FQNEAQ. The CDR3 DNA reads as TGTGCCAGCAGCTTAGCCTGGTCAGGGGTAAGGAGCTCCTACAATGAGCAGTTCTTC. Amino acid sequence: CASSLAWSGVRSSYNEQFF.

The V call is TRBV4-1, the J call TRBJ1-4, with D tentatively TRBD1 (5 bases). CDR1 is MGHRA and CDR2 is YSYEKL in the germline V gene. This CDR3 region has 14 residues. V was trimmed by 8 bases and J by 8 bases, leaving 18 bases between them. CDR3 nucleotides: TGCGCCAGCTCGTTGTGGGGGGTAAGCGAAAAACTGTTTTTT. Protein product: CASSLWGVSEKLFF.

The CDR3 protein is CASSLAQELYEQYF. For the CDR3, the DNA is TGCGCCAGCAGCTTGGCACAGGAGCTATACGAGCAGTACTTC. This chain uses TRBV5-1 with TRBJ2-7; D may be TRBD1 (5 bases). Trimming took off 0 bases at V and 4 bases at J, with 11 bases between the two ends. Per germline, CDR1 SGHRS and CDR2 YFSETQ. There are 14 residues in the CDR3.

The rearrangement uses TRBV2 and TRBJ2-1, with a possible D match to TRBD2 (6 bases). Germline CDR1 reads SNHLY; CDR2 reads FYNNEI. The CDR3 runs 12 residues. The ends were cut back, 3 bases at V and 7 bases at J, with 7 bases in the middle. The CDR3 region is CASSDGGNEQFF. In nucleotides, the CDR3 is TGTGCCAGCAGTGACGGGGGTAATGAGCAGTTCTTC.

The chain links TRBV6-5 to TRBJ2-7, with TRBD2 matching over 7 bases. V shed 0 bases, J shed 2 bases, and the junction held 7 bases outside the gene matches. The CDR3 loop spans 16 amino acids. Germline V gene sequence: CDR1 MNHEY, CDR2 SVGAGI. CDR3 in amino acids: CASSYSSLASTYEQYF. CDR3 in DNA: TGTGCCAGCAGTTACTCTTCACTAGCGAGTACCTACGAGCAGTACTTC.

The gene calls are TRBV6-1 and TRBJ2-6, with no clear D. The V end lost 6 bases, the J end lost 0 bases, and 6 bases lay between the germline ends. CDR3 size: 14 residues. In germline, CDR1 is MNHNS, CDR2 SASEGT. The CDR3 bases are TGTGCCAGCAGGGGCGCCTCTGGGGCCAACGTCCTGACTTTC. This gives the protein CASRGASGANVLTF.

The chain has TRBV5-6 and TRBJ1-4; maybe TRBD1 (5 bases). The CDR3 is made up of 16 amino acids. V lost 7 bases, J lost 0 bases, and 16 bases lay in between. Germline assignment: CDR1 SGHDT and CDR2 YYEEEE. The CDR3 region has the DNA TGTGCCAGCGGTAGATGGGGGGTAGCAACTAATGAAAAACTGTTTTTT. Translated, it gives CASGRWGVATNEKLFF.

The gene calls are TRBV6-6 and TRBJ2-5; D call uncertain. The CDR3 loop spans 11 amino acids. CDR1 and CDR2 (germline): MNHNY, SVGAGI (reference sequence). Trimming shortened V by 6 bases and J by 2 bases, and 4 bases separated the two germline ends. CDR3 DNA: TGTGCCAGCAGCCAACAAGAGACCCAGTACTTC. The encoded protein is CASSQQETQYF.

This chain uses TRBV7-3 with TRBJ2-1, with D maybe TRBD1 (6 bases). The ends were cut back, 7 bases at V and 4 bases at J, with 20 bases in the middle. This CDR3 is built from 16 residues. Germline V gene lookup returns CDR1 SGHTA and CDR2 FQGTGA. In nucleotides, the CDR3 is TGTGCCAGCACCAACCGGCCAAGGGGGAATTACAATGAGCAGTTCTTC. Amino acid sequence: CASTNRPRGNYNEQFF.